A single sample is the source of the 32 T cell receptor beta chains below, sequenced in a study of human T cells and chemical hapten exposure. Using its own MiXCR run on the RACE reads, TCRdb lists one record per CDR3 protein. Among about 52,000 distinct CDR3 sequences listed, 9.9% were seen once. Time point noted: patch test 3, about 24 weeks after DPC sensitization. Treatment specified: therapeutic diphenylcyclopropenone sensitization with weekly scalp DPC. The specimen comprised whole blood, sampled in connection with sensitization to the hapten diphenylcyclopropenone (DPC). These receptors all stem from a woman aged 40 to 55 with alopecia areata. Some clones in this sample may be carry-over from other donors' samples.

The table lists this clonotype with many counts. This sequence joins TRBV28 and TRBJ2-7, with D tentatively TRBD2 (5 bases). Germline CDR1 is MDHEN and CDR2 is SYDVKM. The CDR3 is 17 amino acids. The V end lost 5 bases, the J end lost 0 bases, and 20 bases lay between the germline ends. For the CDR3, the DNA is TGTGCCAGCAGTCCGTTGCGGGTCGCCGATCCCTCCTACGAGCAGTACTTC. Translated, it gives CASSPLRVADPSYEQYF. Supplemented by reference TRBV28 and TRBJ2-7, the full variable domain reads DVKVTQSSRYLVKRTGEKVFLECVQDMDHENMFWYRQDPGLGLRLIYFSYDVKMKEKGDIPEGYSVSREKKERFSLILESASTNQTSMYLCASSPLRVADPSYEQYFGPGTRLTVT.

This clonotype was seen only a few times. The V gene is TRBV28, the J gene TRBJ2-7; D gene uncertain. CDR1 and CDR2 from the germline V gene are MDHEN and SYDVKM. The CDR3 runs to 12 residues. V shed 2 bases and J shed 4 bases, with 6 bases lying between them. The DNA of the CDR3 is TGTGCCAGCAGTTTAGGCCGTTACGAGCAGTACTTC. This encodes CASSLGRYEQYF.

The J gene is TRBJ2-3, the V gene TRBV20-1, with D possibly being TRBD2 (5 bases). The germline gives CDR1 DFQATT, CDR2 SNEGSKA (reference sequence). The CDR3 sequence is 14 residues long. This CDR3 is CRPSGGPDGSSQYF. Here the CDR3 DNA reads TGCAGACCAAGTGGCGGACCCGATGGGAGTTCGCAGTATTTT.

This clonotype was recorded many times. DNA for the CDR3: TGTGCCAGCAGCTACAGCGGGGCTAATGAAAAACTGTTTTTT. Its protein product is CASSYSGANEKLFF. V and J are TRBV7-9 and TRBJ1-4; D unclear. CDR1 SEHNR and CDR2 FQNEAQ come from the germline V gene (reference sequence). Trimming took off 4 bases at V and 3 bases at J, with 9 bases between the two ends. The CDR3 contains 14 residues.

By share of the sample, this clonotype is medium-sized. The chain is built from TRBV6-6 and TRBJ1-1; D is ambiguous. V gave up 0 bases and J gave up 8 bases, with 13 bases separating them. Germline V gene lookup returns CDR1 MNHNY and CDR2 SVGAGI (reference sequence). This CDR3 is built from 14 residues. CDR3 amino acids: CASSYSIGKEEAFF. Written as DNA, the CDR3 is TGTGCCAGCAGTTACTCGATAGGGAAGGAGGAAGCTTTCTTT.

The chain carries TRBV28 and TRBJ2-1; 9 positions match TRBD2. The CDR3 is 15 residues long. Germline CDR1 reads MDHEN; CDR2 reads SYDVKM. Trimming cost V 7 bases and J 4 bases; bases outside gene matches: 8. The CDR3 is CASKGSGGKYNEQFF. CDR3 sequence (DNA): TGTGCCAGCAAGGGTAGCGGGGGAAAGTACAATGAGCAGTTCTTC.

The rearrangement joins TRBV20-1 to TRBJ2-7; no clear D. In germline, CDR1 is DFQATT, CDR2 SNEGSKA (reference sequence). V lost 2 bases, J lost 4 bases, and 9 bases lay in between. There are 12 residues in the CDR3. DNA of the CDR3: TGCAGTGCTAGAACTATCCGTTACGAGCAGTACTTC. This codes for CSARTIRYEQYF.

The chain combines TRBV5-1 with TRBJ2-6; tentatively, D is TRBD2 (5 bases). With 5 bases removed from V and 0 bases from J, the gap between germline ends came to 9 bases. The CDR3 spans 15 residues. Germline V lookup: CDR1 SGHRS, CDR2 YFSETQ. CDR3 in DNA: TGCGCCAGCAGTACGGGAAGCTCTGGGGCCAACGTCCTGACTTTC. Translation gives CASSTGSSGANVLTF.

This clonotype has only a few counts. V is TRBV29-1 and J is TRBJ1-1, with TRBD1 matching 8 bases. This CDR3 contains 14 residues. J was trimmed by 5 bases and V by 7 bases; bases with no gene match: 12. CDR1 and CDR2 (germline): SQVTM, ANQGSEA. The CDR3 protein is CSGGSQGAGTEAFF. Written as DNA, the CDR3 is TGCAGCGGCGGTAGTCAGGGGGCCGGGACTGAAGCTTTCTTT.

The sample holds many counts of this clonotype. The V gene is TRBV11-3, the J gene TRBJ2-3, with a tentative D call TRBD2 (6 bases). This CDR3 spans 15 amino acids. V was pared by 5 bases and J by 5 bases, with 17 bases between. Germline assignment: CDR1 SGHNT and CDR2 YENEEA. The CDR3 is CASSPGERAGDTQYF. The CDR3 nucleotides are TGTGCCAGCAGCCCAGGTGAGCGGGCCGGAGATACGCAGTATTTT. The full variable domain, in which reference TRBV11-3 and TRBJ2-3 provide the parts outside the CDR3, is EAGVVQSPRYKIIEKKQPVAFWCNPISGHNTLYWYLQNLGQGPELLIRYENEEAVDDSQLPKDRFSAERLKGVDSTLKIQPAELGDSAVYLCASSPGERAGDTQYFGPGTRLTVL.

This clonotype was seen ten or more times. The V and J genes are TRBV6-2 or TRBV6-3 and TRBJ1-4; D call uncertain. The germline CDR1 and CDR2 sequences are MNHEY and SVGEGT. The CDR3 is made up of 14 amino acids. With 6 bases removed from V and 0 bases from J, the gap between germline ends came to 8 bases. The CDR3 loop reads CASRRVATNEKLFF. CDR3 DNA sequence: TGTGCCAGCAGGAGGGTTGCAACTAATGAAAAACTGTTTTTT.

V is TRBV19 and J is TRBJ1-2; no reliable D call. The V end lost 6 bases, the J end lost 4 bases, and 3 bases lay between the germline ends. This CDR3 is 10 amino acids long. The germline CDR1 and CDR2 sequences are LNHDA and SQIVND (reference sequence). CDR3 amino acids: CASRSYGYTF. CDR3 sequence (DNA): TGTGCCAGTAGGTCCTATGGCTACACCTTC. The whole variable domain, remainder taken from reference TRBV19 and TRBJ1-2, is DGGITQSPKYLFRKEGQNVTLSCEQNLNHDAMYWYRQDPGQGLRLIYYSQIVNDFQKGDIAEGYSVSREKKESFPLTVTSAQKNPTAFYLCASRSYGYTFGSGTRLTVV.

The chain has TRBV6-2 or TRBV6-3 and TRBJ1-1, with a possible D match to TRBD1 (5 bases). The CDR3 loop spans 13 amino acids. The germline V gene has CDR1 MNHEY and CDR2 SVGEGT. V lost 3 bases and J lost 4, with 9 bases in between. CDR3 residues: CASSYSRGTEAFF. CDR3 coding DNA: TGTGCCAGCAGTTATAGTAGGGGCACTGAAGCTTTCTTT.

CDR3 coding DNA: TGCGCCAGCAGAGAGGCCAGTGAAGCTTTCTTT. It encodes CASREASEAFF. The chain couples TRBV5-1 to TRBJ1-1; no definite D call. CDR1 and CDR2 from the germline V gene are SGHRS and YFSETQ. The CDR3 runs to 11 residues. Trimming stripped 5 bases from V and 7 bases from J, with 9 bases between.

The genes are TRBV20-1 and TRBJ1-2, with TRBD1 matching over 8 bases. This CDR3 contains 13 residues. Germline V CDR1 and CDR2: DFQATT, SNEGSKA (reference sequence). The J segment lost 3 bases and the V segment lost 3 bases, leaving 3 bases of the junction unmatched. The CDR3 region has the DNA TGCAGTGCTAGGTCGGACAGGGACTATGGCTACACCTTC. Translated: CSARSDRDYGYTF.

This clonotype was counted a few times. V is TRBV12-3 or TRBV12-4 and J is TRBJ1-6, with a possible D match to TRBD1 (5 bases). CDR3 length: 20 residues. Trimming left V 2 bases short and J 0 bases short, with 20 bases between. The CDR3 DNA is TGTGCCAGCAGTTTAATAGCAAGGGGCCCCCCGCGCTCCTATAATTCACCCCTCCACTTT. Translated, it gives CASSLIARGPPRSYNSPLHF.

The chain combines TRBV14 with TRBJ2-1; TRBD1 might be the D (7 bases). Germline V CDR1 and CDR2: SGHDN, FVKESK. The CDR3 sequence is 14 residues long. V lost 1 base and J lost 15, with 19 bases in between. CDR3 DNA sequence: TGTGCCAGCAGCCAAGTCGGCTCAGGGGGACTGCGGTTCTTC. This sequence encodes CASSQVGSGGLRFF.

The sample holds a few counts of this clonotype. The chain employs TRBV6-5 and TRBJ1-1, with D possibly being TRBD1 (5 bases). The CDR3 length is 15 residues. The V and J ends lost 4 bases and 0 bases respectively, with 12 bases between them. The V gene's germline CDR1 is MNHEY and CDR2 SVGAGI. The CDR3 protein is CASSSLLGVNTEAFF. In DNA form, the CDR3 reads TGTGCCAGCAGTTCGCTATTGGGGGTGAACACTGAAGCTTTCTTT.

V usage is TRBV29-1 and J usage is TRBJ1-6; maybe TRBD1 (6 bases). This CDR3 spans 12 amino acids. V was trimmed by 7 bases and J by 9 bases, leaving 13 bases between them. The germline V gene encodes CDR1 SQVTM and CDR2 ANQGSEA. The CDR3 DNA reads as TGCAGCGCAAGGACAGAGGGTTCACCCCTCCACTTT. Encoded protein: CSARTEGSPLHF.

This clonotype was seen a handful of times. V gene TRBV7-9 combines with J gene TRBJ2-5; D might be TRBD2 (7 bases). The CDR3 is 17 amino acids. CDR1 is SEHNR, CDR2 FQNEAQ, per germline (reference sequence). Trimming stripped 8 bases from V and 1 base from J, with 23 bases between. This CDR3 is CASSQGTGGPIQETQYF. The CDR3 coding sequence is TGTGCCAGCTCCCAAGGTACCGGGGGGCCTATCCAAGAGACCCAGTACTTC.

The sample holds a few counts of this clonotype. The V and J genes are TRBV27 and TRBJ2-2, with 7 bases aligning to TRBD1. With 4 bases clipped from V and 4 bases from J, the junction kept 12 bases outside the gene matches. CDR3 size: 17 residues. The germline V gene has CDR1 MNHEY and CDR2 SMNVEV (reference sequence). The CDR3 spells CASSSRRQGRGTGELFF. In DNA form, the CDR3 reads TGTGCCAGCAGTTCCCGCCGACAGGGTCGGGGCACCGGGGAGCTGTTTTTT.

The J gene is TRBJ2-4, the V gene TRBV4-1; TRBD1 might be the D (6 bases). The CDR3 spans 17 residues. Germline V gene lookup returns CDR1 MGHRA and CDR2 YSYEKL. Trimming took 2 bases from V and 3 from J, leaving 17 bases between them. This CDR3 is CASSQPGTRLNKNIQYF. In DNA, the CDR3 is TGCGCCAGCAGCCAACCCGGGACAAGGCTCAACAAAAACATTCAGTACTTC.

The V gene is TRBV6-5, the J gene TRBJ1-5, with a possible D match to TRBD1 (5 bases). Germline V gene lookup returns CDR1 MNHEY and CDR2 SVGAGI. Trimming removed 2 bases from V and 4 bases from J, with 12 bases in between. The CDR3 has 15 amino acids. Here the CDR3 DNA reads TGTGCCAGCAGTTACGACAGTAAACCTAATCAGCCCCAGCATTTT. Translation: CASSYDSKPNQPQHF.

This clonotype has at least ten counts. The J gene is TRBJ2-7, the V gene TRBV7-9, with 7 bases fitting TRBD2. V lost 5 bases and J lost 1; bases outside the gene matches: 2. The CDR3 totals 13 residues. Germline lookup yields CDR1 SEHNR and CDR2 FQNEAQ (reference sequence). For the CDR3, the DNA is TGTGCCAGCAGCCAGCGGGGATCCTACGAGCAGTACTTC. This codes for CASSQRGSYEQYF.

The chain employs TRBV30 and TRBJ2-2; D is unresolved. The germline V gene has CDR1 GTSNPN and CDR2 SVGIG (reference sequence). Between the trimmed V and J ends, which lost 4 bases and 7 bases, there was a span of 7 bases. CDR3 length equals 11 residues. The CDR3 DNA reads as TGTGCCTGGAACCCTAGCGGGGAGCTGTTTTTT. Translating it yields CAWNPSGELFF.

This clonotype was counted ten times or more. V and J are TRBV20-1 and TRBJ1-1, with TRBD1 matching 8 bases. This CDR3 spans 13 amino acids. The V segment lost 4 bases and the J segment 4 bases; nucleotides outside the gene matches: 5. CDR1 DFQATT and CDR2 SNEGSKA come from the germline V gene (reference sequence). This CDR3 is CSATGGVFTEAFF. DNA for the CDR3: TGCAGTGCTACAGGGGGCGTTTTCACTGAAGCTTTCTTT.

The table lists this clonotype with a few counts. The chain recombines TRBV7-9 with TRBJ1-4, with 10 bases fitting TRBD1. This CDR3 has 18 amino acids. Germline V lookup: CDR1 SEHNR, CDR2 FQNEAQ (reference sequence). After removal of 5 bases from V and 4 bases from J, the junction contained 13 bases not matched to a gene. This chain's CDR3 is CASSRRSGTGADNEKLFF. The CDR3, as DNA: TGTGCCAGCAGCCGCCGTTCCGGGACAGGGGCCGATAATGAAAAACTGTTTTTT.

This clonotype showed up many times. The chain is built from TRBV7-9 and TRBJ1-6; D unresolved. Germline values: CDR1 SEHNR, CDR2 FQNEAQ (reference sequence). V dropped 5 bases and J dropped 7 bases, with 6 bases sitting between them. The CDR3 sequence is 12 residues long. The CDR3 spells CASSPQNSPLHF. The CDR3 region has the DNA TGTGCCAGCAGCCCTCAGAATTCACCCCTCCACTTT.

This clonotype came up a few times. This chain joins TRBV27 and TRBJ1-2; D perhaps matches TRBD1 (5 bases). The CDR3 contains 18 residues. Trimming removed 0 bases from V and 3 bases from J, with 20 bases in between. Germline CDR1 MNHEY, CDR2 SMNVEV (reference sequence). The CDR3 spells CASSLSMTRTRSYYGYTF. CDR3 nucleotides: TGTGCCAGCAGTTTATCGATGACCCGGACAAGATCCTACTATGGCTACACCTTC.

The sample holds one count of this clonotype. A much larger clone sits a single nucleotide away, making a read error possible. The chain couples TRBV5-5 to TRBJ2-7, with D possibly matching TRBD2 (6 bases). Germline V gene data show CDR1 as SGHKS and CDR2 as YYEKEE (reference sequence). This CDR3 spans 14 amino acids. This CDR3 is CPSSLGTEGYEQYF. CDR3 sequence (DNA): TGTCCCAGCAGCTTGGGGACGGAGGGCTACGAGCAGTACTTC.

This clonotype was picked up many times. The rearrangement links TRBV20-1 to TRBJ2-5; the D gene is possibly TRBD1 (6 bases). The V gene lost 6 bases and the J gene lost 2 bases, with 13 bases spanning the gap. The germline V gene has CDR1 DFQATT and CDR2 SNEGSKA (reference sequence). The CDR3 contains 13 residues. The CDR3 DNA sequence: TGCAGTGCCATACAGGGTCTACAAGAGACCCAGTACTTC. It specifies CSAIQGLQETQYF.

This chain uses TRBV11-2 with TRBJ2-1, with D possibly matching TRBD2 (7 bases). The CDR3 spans 16 residues. Germline CDR1 and CDR2: SGHAT and FQNNGV. V was trimmed by 3 bases and J by 5 bases, leaving 17 bases between them. CDR3 in amino acids: CASSLRGGPPDNEQFF. The CDR3 DNA reads as TGTGCCAGCAGCTTGAGGGGGGGGCCTCCCGACAATGAGCAGTTCTTC.